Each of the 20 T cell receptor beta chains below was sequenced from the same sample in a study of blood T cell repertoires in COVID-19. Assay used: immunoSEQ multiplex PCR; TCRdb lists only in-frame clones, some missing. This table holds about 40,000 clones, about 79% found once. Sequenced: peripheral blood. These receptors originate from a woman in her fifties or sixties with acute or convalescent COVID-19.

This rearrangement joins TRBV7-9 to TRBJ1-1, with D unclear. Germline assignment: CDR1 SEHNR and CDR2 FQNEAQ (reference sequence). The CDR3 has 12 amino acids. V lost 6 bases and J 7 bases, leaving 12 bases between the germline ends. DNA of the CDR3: TGTGCCAGCAGTTCGAGTACCGTTGAAGCTTTCTTT. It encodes CASSSSTVEAFF.

CDR3 coding DNA: TGTGCCAGCAGTGCCCTTAGCTCTGGAAACACCATATATTTT. Translated, it gives CASSALSSGNTIYF. The gene calls are TRBV27 and TRBJ1-3; D is undetermined. In germline, CDR1 is MNHEY, CDR2 SMNVEV (reference sequence). The V end lost 5 bases, the J end lost 0 bases, and 8 bases lay between the germline ends. The CDR3 length is 14 residues.

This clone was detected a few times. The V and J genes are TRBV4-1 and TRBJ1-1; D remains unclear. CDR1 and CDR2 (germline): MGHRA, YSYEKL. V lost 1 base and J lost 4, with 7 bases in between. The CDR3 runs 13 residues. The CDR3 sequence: CASSQAGSTEAFF. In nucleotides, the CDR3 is TGCGCCAGCAGCCAAGCGGGGTCCACTGAAGCTTTCTTT.

CDR3 sequence: CASSQEGTGAFF. Here the CDR3 DNA reads TGTGCCAGCAGCCAAGAAGGCACGGGGGCTTTCTTT. This chain uses TRBV5-4 with TRBJ1-1; no firm D call. CDR1 and CDR2 from the germline V gene are SGHNT and YYREEE (reference sequence). Between the trimmed V and J ends, which lost 4 bases and 11 bases, there was a span of 15 bases. The CDR3 extends over 12 amino acids. The full variable domain, with the rest looked up from reference TRBV5-4 and TRBJ1-1, is ETGVTQSPTHLIKTRGQQVTLRCSSQSGHNTVSWYQQALGQGPQFIFQYYREEENGRGNFPPRFSGLQFPNYSSELNVNALELDDSALYLCASSQEGTGAFFGQGTRLTVV.

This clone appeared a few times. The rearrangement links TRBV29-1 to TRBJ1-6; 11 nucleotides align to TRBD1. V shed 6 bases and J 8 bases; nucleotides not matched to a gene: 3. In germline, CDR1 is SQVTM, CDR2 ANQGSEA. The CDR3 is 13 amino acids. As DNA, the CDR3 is TGCAGCGTGTGGACAGGGGGCGATTCACCCCTCCACTTT. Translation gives CSVWTGGDSPLHF.

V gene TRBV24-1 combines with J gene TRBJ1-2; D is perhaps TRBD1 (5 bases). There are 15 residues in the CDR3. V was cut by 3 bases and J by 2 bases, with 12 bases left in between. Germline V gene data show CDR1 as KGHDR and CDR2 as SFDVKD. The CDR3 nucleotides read TGTGCCACCAGTGATCGTGCAGGGCCGAACTATGGCTACACCTTC. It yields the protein CATSDRAGPNYGYTF.

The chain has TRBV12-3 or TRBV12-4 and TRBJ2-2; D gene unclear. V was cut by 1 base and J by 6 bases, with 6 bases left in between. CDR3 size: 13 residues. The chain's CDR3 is CASSLDIPGELFF. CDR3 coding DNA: TGTGCCAGCAGTTTAGACATCCCCGGGGAGCTGTTTTTT.

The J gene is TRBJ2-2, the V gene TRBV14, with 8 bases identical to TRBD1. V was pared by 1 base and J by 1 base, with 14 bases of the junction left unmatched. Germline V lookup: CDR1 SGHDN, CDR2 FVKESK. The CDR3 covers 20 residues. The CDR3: CASSQGVGPADRVNTGELFF. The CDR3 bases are TGTGCCAGCAGCCAAGGAGTAGGGCCGGCGGACAGGGTGAACACCGGGGAGCTGTTTTTT.

This CDR3 reads CAISESELRIVATDTQYF. The CDR3 DNA follows: TGTGCCATCAGTGAGTCGGAGCTCCGGATTGTAGCCACAGATACGCAGTATTTT. The chain is built from TRBV10-3 and TRBJ2-3; D is uncertain. This CDR3 has 18 residues. The germline V gene encodes CDR1 ENHRY and CDR2 SYGVKD. The V end was cut by 0 bases, the J end by 2 bases, with 18 bases between.

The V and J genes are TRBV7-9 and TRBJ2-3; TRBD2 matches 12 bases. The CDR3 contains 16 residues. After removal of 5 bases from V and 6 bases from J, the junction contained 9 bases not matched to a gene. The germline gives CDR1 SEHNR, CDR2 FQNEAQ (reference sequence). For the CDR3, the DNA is TGTGCCAGCAGCGGGCGGCTAGCGGGAGGGATGGATACGCAGTATTTT. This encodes CASSGRLAGGMDTQYF.

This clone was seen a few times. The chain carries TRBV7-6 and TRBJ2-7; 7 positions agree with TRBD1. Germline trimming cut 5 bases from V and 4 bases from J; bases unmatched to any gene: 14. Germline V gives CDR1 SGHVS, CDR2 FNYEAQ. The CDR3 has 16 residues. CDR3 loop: CASSPRQGNYAYEQYF. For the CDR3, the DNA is TGTGCCAGCAGCCCCAGACAGGGTAACTATGCGTACGAGCAGTACTTC.

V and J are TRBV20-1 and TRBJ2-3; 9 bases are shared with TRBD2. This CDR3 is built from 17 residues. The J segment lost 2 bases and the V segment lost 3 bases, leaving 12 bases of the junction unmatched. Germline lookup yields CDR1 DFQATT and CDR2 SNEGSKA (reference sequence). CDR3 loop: CSASSGGGRDFTDTQYF. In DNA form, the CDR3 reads TGCAGTGCTAGTAGCGGGGGCGGAAGGGACTTCACAGATACGCAGTATTTT.

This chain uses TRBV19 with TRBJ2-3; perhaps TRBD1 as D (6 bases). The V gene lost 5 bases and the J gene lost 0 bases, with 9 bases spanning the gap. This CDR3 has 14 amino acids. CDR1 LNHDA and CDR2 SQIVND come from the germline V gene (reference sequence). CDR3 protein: CASSWTDSTDTQYF. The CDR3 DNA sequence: TGTGCCAGTAGTTGGACAGATAGCACAGATACGCAGTATTTT.

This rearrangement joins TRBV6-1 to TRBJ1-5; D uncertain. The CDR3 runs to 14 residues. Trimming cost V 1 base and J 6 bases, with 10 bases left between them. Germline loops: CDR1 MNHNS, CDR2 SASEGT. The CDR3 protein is CASSEEAGRQPQHF. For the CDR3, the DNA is TGTGCCAGCAGTGAAGAGGCAGGCCGTCAGCCCCAGCATTTT.

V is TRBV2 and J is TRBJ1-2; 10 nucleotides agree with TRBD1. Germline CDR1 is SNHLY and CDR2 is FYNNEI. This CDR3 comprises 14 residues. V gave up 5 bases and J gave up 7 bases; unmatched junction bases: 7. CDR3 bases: TGTGCCAGCAGTTGGACAGGGGGGTCTAGTGGCTACACCTTC. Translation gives CASSWTGGSSGYTF.

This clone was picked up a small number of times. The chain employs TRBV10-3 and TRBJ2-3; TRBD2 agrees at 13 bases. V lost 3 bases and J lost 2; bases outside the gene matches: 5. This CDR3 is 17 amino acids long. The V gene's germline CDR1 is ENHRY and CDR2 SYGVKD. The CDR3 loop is CAISDRGLAGITDTQYF. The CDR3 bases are TGTGCCATCAGTGATCGGGGACTAGCGGGGATCACAGATACGCAGTATTTT.

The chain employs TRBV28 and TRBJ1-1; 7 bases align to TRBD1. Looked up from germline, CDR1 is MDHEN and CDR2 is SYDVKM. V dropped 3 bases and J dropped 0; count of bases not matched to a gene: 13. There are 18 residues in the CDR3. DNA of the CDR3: TGTGCCAGCAGTTTGCGGACCTGGGACAGCAACCTGAACACTGAAGCTTTCTTT. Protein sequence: CASSLRTWDSNLNTEAFF.

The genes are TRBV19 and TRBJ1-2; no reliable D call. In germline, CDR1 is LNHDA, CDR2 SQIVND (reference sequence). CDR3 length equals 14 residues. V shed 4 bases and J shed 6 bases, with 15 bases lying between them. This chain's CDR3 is CASSSRGSGDGYTF. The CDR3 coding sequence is TGTGCCAGTAGTAGCCGGGGATCCGGAGATGGCTACACCTTC. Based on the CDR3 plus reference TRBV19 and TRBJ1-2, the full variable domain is DGGITQSPKYLFRKEGQNVTLSCEQNLNHDAMYWYRQDPGQGLRLIYYSQIVNDFQKGDIAEGYSVSREKKESFPLTVTSAQKNPTAFYLCASSSRGSGDGYTFGSGTRLTVV.

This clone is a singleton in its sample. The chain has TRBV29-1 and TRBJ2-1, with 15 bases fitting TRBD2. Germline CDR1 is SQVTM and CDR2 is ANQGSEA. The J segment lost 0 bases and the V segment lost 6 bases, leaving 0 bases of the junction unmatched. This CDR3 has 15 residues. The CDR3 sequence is CSVGLAGGSYNEQFF. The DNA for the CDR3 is TGCAGCGTGGGACTAGCGGGGGGCTCCTACAATGAGCAGTTCTTC.

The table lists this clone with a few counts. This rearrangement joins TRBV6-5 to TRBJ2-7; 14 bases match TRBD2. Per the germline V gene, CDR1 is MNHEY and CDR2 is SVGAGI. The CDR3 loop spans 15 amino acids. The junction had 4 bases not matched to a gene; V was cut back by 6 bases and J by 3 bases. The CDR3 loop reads CASREGLAGVYEQYF. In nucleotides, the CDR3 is TGTGCCAGCAGGGAGGGACTAGCGGGAGTCTACGAGCAGTACTTC.